One and the same sample provided the 15 T cell receptor beta chains below, sequenced in a study of monozygotic twins with inflammatory bowel disease. TCRdb re-called the 5' RACE reads and gives one entry per CDR3 protein, without DNA. The sample shows fewer than 350,000 distinct CDR3 sequences, and over 2% sits with its ten largest clones. Sequenced material: blood. The receptors stem from a human donor with ulcerative colitis or Crohn's disease, or a healthy co-twin of an affected twin (not recorded which).

This chain joins TRBV7-9 and TRBJ2-7; TCRdb gives TRBD1 as the D gene, but with no DNA this cannot be confirmed. The CDR3 covers 15 residues. CDR1 SEHNR and CDR2 FQNEAQ come from the germline V gene (reference sequence). CDR3 amino acids: CASSLMGQGVNEQYF.

The chain uses TRBV5-1 and TRBJ2-2. The CDR3 spans 15 residues. Germline values: CDR1 SGHRS, CDR2 YFSETQ. This chain's CDR3 is CASSHMTANTGELFF.

The chain uses TRBV4-2 and TRBJ2-1; TCRdb picks TRBD2, but there is no DNA to check that call. Germline V lookup: CDR1 LGHNA, CDR2 YNFKEQ. The CDR3 consists of 14 residues. The CDR3 reads CASSQDYPPREQFF.

J is TRBJ2-3 and V is TRBV6-1; TCRdb's D call of TRBD2 is untestable without DNA. Germline values: CDR1 MNHNS, CDR2 SASEGT. The CDR3 covers 20 residues. The CDR3 region is CASSDLGIRVSLAGTDTQYF.

V is TRBV5-1 and J is TRBJ2-1; TCRdb proposes TRBD1, but this gene call is untestable without DNA. This CDR3 is built from 16 residues. Germline CDR1 and CDR2: SGHRS and YFSETQ. The CDR3 sequence: CASSLARGPSYNEQFF.

The CDR3 spells CAIRARDRGFYEQYF. This chain links TRBV10-3 with TRBJ2-7. CDR1 ENHRY and CDR2 SYGVKD come from the germline V gene. The CDR3 runs to 15 residues.

J is TRBJ2-7 and V is TRBV7-9. The CDR3 runs 12 residues. Germline V gene data show CDR1 as SEHNR and CDR2 as FQNEAQ (reference sequence). CDR3 residues: CASSDRSYEQYF. Supplemented by reference TRBV7-9 and TRBJ2-7, the full variable domain reads DTGVSQNPRHKITKRGQNVTFRCDPISEHNRLYWYRQTLGQGPEFLTYFQNEAQLEKSRLLSDRFSAERPKGSFSTLEIQRTEQGDSAMYLCASSDRSYEQYFGPGTRLTVT.

The chain couples TRBV6-1 to TRBJ1-1. This CDR3 is built from 13 residues. The germline V gene has CDR1 MNHNS and CDR2 SASEGT. CDR3 sequence: CASSVQPNTEAFF.

The chain joins TRBV24-1 to TRBJ2-1; the TCRdb call, TRBD1, lacks DNA for checking. Germline lookup yields CDR1 KGHDR and CDR2 SFDVKD. This CDR3 is built from 16 residues. CDR3 sequence reads: CATSDSQGPSYNEQFF.

V usage is TRBV10-3 and J usage is TRBJ2-7; TCRdb lists TRBD2, though no DNA is available to test this call. The CDR3 is 16 amino acids. From germline, CDR1 is ENHRY and CDR2 SYGVKD. CDR3 protein: CAITSQPGTSTYEQYF.

The chain combines TRBV5-5 with TRBJ2-2. The CDR3 has 15 residues. In germline, CDR1 is SGHKS, CDR2 YYEKEE (reference sequence). The CDR3 here is CASSLDASNTGELFF.

CDR3 sequence: CASSLGLHDGREQFF. The chain is built from TRBV5-1 and TRBJ2-1; TCRdb names TRBD2, which stays unverified in the absence of DNA. CDR1 and CDR2 from the germline V gene are SGHRS and YFSETQ. The CDR3 has 15 amino acids.

The J gene is TRBJ2-5, the V gene TRBV9; TCRdb selects TRBD1, and the lack of DNA leaves this call unchecked. CDR1 SGDLS and CDR2 YYNGEE come from the germline V gene. This CDR3 has 18 residues. The CDR3 reads CASSVWGAGTGGKETQYF.

V is TRBV6-2 or TRBV6-3 and J is TRBJ2-2; the D gene TCRdb calls, TRBD1, cannot be checked with no DNA. Germline V gene sequence: CDR1 MNHEY, CDR2 SVGEGT. The CDR3 consists of 14 residues. The CDR3: CASSKTDPTGELFF.

CDR3 sequence reads: CASSQDSGGRWGNTIYF. The chain carries TRBV4-3 and TRBJ1-3; absent DNA, TCRdb's TRBD1 call cannot be checked. The CDR3 has 17 amino acids. The V gene's germline CDR1 is LGHNA and CDR2 YSLEER.